Below, 29 T cell receptor beta chains from the same sample are listed, as sequenced in a study of blood T cell repertoires in COVID-19. Assay: immunoSEQ multiplex PCR; the TCRdb copy retains only in-frame clones and omits some. Of about 240,000 clones in the sample, more than 85% were seen once. Material: PBMCs or T cells enriched from blood (not recorded which). All receptors derive from a woman aged 30 to 39 who had recovered from COVID-19.

This clone came up once. V and J are TRBV9 and TRBJ2-5; D gene unclear. V was trimmed by 2 bases and J by 3 bases, leaving 5 bases between them. Germline values: CDR1 SGDLS, CDR2 YYNGEE. The CDR3 length is 12 residues. CDR3 in DNA: TGTGCCAGCAGCGTTTTCGAAGAGACCCAGTACTTC. It codes for CASSVFEETQYF.

V gene TRBV28 combines with J gene TRBJ2-1; 8 bases map to TRBD1. CDR1 MDHEN and CDR2 SYDVKM come from the germline V gene. J gave up 4 bases and V 7 bases, and 12 bases lay outside the gene matches. The CDR3 contains 16 residues. The CDR3 sequence: CASKQGAASLYNEQFF. The CDR3 DNA is TGTGCCAGCAAGCAGGGGGCGGCTAGCCTTTACAATGAGCAGTTCTTC.

The V gene is TRBV5-4, the J gene TRBJ2-1; D perhaps matches TRBD2 (6 bases). There are 15 residues in the CDR3. Germline lookup yields CDR1 SGHNT and CDR2 YYREEE (reference sequence). Trimming stripped 4 bases from V and 1 base from J, with 12 bases between. CDR3 nucleotides: TGTGCCAGCAGCCTCGTGGGGGGTTCCTACAATGAGCAGTTCTTC. Its translation is CASSLVGGSYNEQFF.

The chain combines TRBV28 with TRBJ2-6; D possibly corresponds to TRBD2 (5 bases). From germline, CDR1 is MDHEN and CDR2 SYDVKM. The CDR3 extends over 21 amino acids. V was shortened by 3 bases and J by 2 bases, with 26 bases between the two germline ends. As DNA, the CDR3 is TGTGCCAGCAGTTTGATGTCAAGGAGGTCCCCAATAGGGACTGGGGCCAACGTCCTGACTTTC. Residues: CASSLMSRRSPIGTGANVLTF.

The J gene is TRBJ1-1, the V gene TRBV11-3; the match to TRBD1 covers 8 bases. Germline CDR1 is SGHNT and CDR2 is YENEEA. The CDR3 runs to 15 residues. V shed 3 bases and J 11 bases; nucleotides not matched to a gene: 14. CDR3 DNA sequence: TGTGCCAGCAGCTTGGGTGGACAGGGAACCCGTGGGGCTTTCTTT. Translated: CASSLGGQGTRGAFF.

The chain carries TRBV9 and TRBJ2-1, with D tentatively TRBD1 (6 bases). V lost 0 bases to trimming and J lost 4 bases, with 20 bases between them. Germline V lookup: CDR1 SGDLS, CDR2 YYNGEE. The CDR3 has 18 residues. The CDR3 nucleotides read TGTGCCAGCAGCGTAGGCCGGGACACCATTATCCGATACAATGAGCAGTTCTTC. Encoded protein: CASSVGRDTIIRYNEQFF.

This sequence joins TRBV29-1 and TRBJ2-1; a possible D gene is TRBD1 (5 bases). Per the germline V gene, CDR1 is SQVTM and CDR2 is ANQGSEA. The V and J ends lost 7 bases and 7 bases respectively, with 17 bases between them. This CDR3 is 13 amino acids long. DNA of the CDR3: TGCAGCGGCCGCCATGGTCAGGGTAATGAGCAGTTCTTC. This gives the protein CSGRHGQGNEQFF.

This chain connects TRBV5-6 to TRBJ2-1; 8 bases line up with TRBD2. Germline V lookup: CDR1 SGHDT, CDR2 YYEEEE. J was trimmed by 9 bases and V by 2 bases; bases with no gene match: 7. CDR3 size: 14 residues. The CDR3 bases are TGTGCCAGCAGCTTAAGCGGGAGATTGATTGAGCAGTTCTTC. Translated: CASSLSGRLIEQFF. The full variable domain, in which reference TRBV5-6 and TRBJ2-1 provide the parts outside the CDR3, is DAGVTQSPTHLIKTRGQQVTLRCSPKSGHDTVSWYQQALGQGPQFIFQYYEEEERQRGNFPDRFSGHQFPNYSSELNVNALLLGDSALYLCASSLSGRLIEQFFGPGTRLTVL.

The gene calls are TRBV5-4 and TRBJ2-1, with 10 bases fitting TRBD2. J was trimmed by 7 bases and V by 1 base; bases with no gene match: 8. This CDR3 has 16 amino acids. The V gene's germline CDR1 is SGHNT and CDR2 YYREEE (reference sequence). The chain's CDR3 is CASSLPAGGPGNEQFF. CDR3 coding DNA: TGTGCCAGCAGCTTGCCAGCGGGAGGGCCGGGGAATGAGCAGTTCTTC.

The chain is built from TRBV19 and TRBJ1-1; D unresolved. Trimming pared 4 bases from V and 0 bases from J, leaving 6 bases between. CDR3 length: 13 residues. Germline assignment: CDR1 LNHDA and CDR2 SQIVND (reference sequence). CDR3 nucleotide sequence: TGTGCCAGTAGTACCACTATGAACACTGAAGCTTTCTTT. Protein product: CASSTTMNTEAFF. The whole variable domain, remainder taken from reference TRBV19 and TRBJ1-1, is DGGITQSPKYLFRKEGQNVTLSCEQNLNHDAMYWYRQDPGQGLRLIYYSQIVNDFQKGDIAEGYSVSREKKESFPLTVTSAQKNPTAFYLCASSTTMNTEAFFGQGTRLTVV.

The chain combines TRBV6-5 with TRBJ2-7; D might be TRBD1 (6 bases). Trimming shortened V by 5 bases and J by 2 bases, and 10 bases separated the two germline ends. This CDR3 has 13 residues. Germline assignment: CDR1 MNHEY and CDR2 SVGAGI. CDR3 sequence reads: CASSIQGAYEQYF. For the CDR3, the DNA is TGTGCCAGCAGTATACAGGGTGCCTACGAGCAGTACTTC.

This chain links TRBV4-1 with TRBJ2-7; D is uncertain. This CDR3 spans 16 amino acids. The V and J ends lost 0 bases and 3 bases respectively, with 15 bases between them. Germline V CDR1 and CDR2: MGHRA, YSYEKL. CDR3 in amino acids: CASSQDTAELFYEQYF. The CDR3 DNA sequence: TGCGCCAGCAGCCAAGATACGGCGGAGCTATTCTACGAGCAGTACTTC.

The V call is TRBV20-1, the J call TRBJ2-1; TRBD2 might be the D (5 bases). The CDR3 totals 12 residues. Trimming stripped 3 bases from V and 12 bases from J, with 15 bases between. Germline values: CDR1 DFQATT, CDR2 SNEGSKA (reference sequence). The CDR3 coding sequence is TGCAGTGCTAGTAAGGCGGGTTGGGCGCAGTTCTTC. It is translated as CSASKAGWAQFF.

The J gene is TRBJ1-2, the V gene TRBV15; D may be TRBD1 (6 bases). Germline V gives CDR1 LNHNV, CDR2 YYDKDF (reference sequence). CDR3 length: 17 amino acids. V was pared by 0 bases and J by 1 base, with 15 bases between. The CDR3 bases are TGTGCCACCAGCAGAGAGGGACAAACAGACTTTAACTATGGCTACACCTTC. Translation gives CATSREGQTDFNYGYTF.

J is TRBJ2-2 and V is TRBV11-3; 8 positions agree with TRBD1. CDR1 is SGHNT and CDR2 is YENEEA in the germline V gene. CDR3 length: 16 amino acids. Trimming cost V 5 bases and J 3 bases; bases outside gene matches: 8. CDR3 DNA: TGTGCCAGCAGCCAAGGGGCAGGGGGCCACACCGGGGAGCTGTTTTTT. Protein sequence: CASSQGAGGHTGELFF.

The rearrangement uses TRBV5-6 and TRBJ2-7; 12 bases line up with TRBD2. After removal of 1 base from V and 6 bases from J, the junction contained 5 bases not matched to a gene. The germline CDR1 and CDR2 sequences are SGHDT and YYEEEE. The CDR3 length is 15 residues. The CDR3 region has the DNA TGTGCCAGCAGCTTGTGGCTAGCGGGAGGGTTCGAGCAGTACTTC. This encodes CASSLWLAGGFEQYF.

About this clone: Sequence at one end of the junction differs from germline and may be a read error. The chain links TRBV15 to TRBJ2-7; D is perhaps TRBD2 (5 bases). This CDR3 is 14 amino acids long. CDR1 LNHNV and CDR2 YYDKDF come from the germline V gene (reference sequence). The CDR3 DNA follows: TGTGCCACCAGGAGAGGAAGAGGGTCCTACGAGCAGTACTTC. Amino acid sequence: CATRRGRGSYEQYF.

This clone was seen a single time. This chain uses TRBV5-1 with TRBJ2-3; 10 positions match TRBD2. J lost 3 bases, V lost 4 bases, and 5 bases had no gene match. The CDR3 runs 15 residues. Germline loops: CDR1 SGHRS, CDR2 YFSETQ. As DNA, the CDR3 is TGCGCCAGCAGCCTGGGGACTAGCGAGACAGATACGCAGTATTTT. This sequence encodes CASSLGTSETDTQYF. The whole variable domain, filled in from reference TRBV5-1 and TRBJ2-3, reads KAGVTQTPRYLIKTRGQQVTLSCSPISGHRSVSWYQQTPGQGLQFLFEYFSETQRNKGNFPGRFSGRQFSNSRSEMNVSTLELGDSALYLCASSLGTSETDTQYFGPGTRLTVL.

The chain combines TRBV27 with TRBJ2-5; D remains ambiguous. Deletions cut 5 bases from V and 1 base from J, with 8 bases between. CDR3 length equals 13 residues. From germline, CDR1 is MNHEY and CDR2 SMNVEV (reference sequence). CDR3 residues: CASSPRVQETQYF. The CDR3 DNA follows: TGTGCCAGCAGTCCCCGGGTCCAAGAGACCCAGTACTTC.

Within the sample, this clone is medium-sized. This rearrangement joins TRBV13 to TRBJ2-7; 8 nucleotides match TRBD1. Germline CDR1 reads PRHDT; CDR2 reads FYEKMQ (reference sequence). V shed 4 bases and J 0 bases; nucleotides not matched to a gene: 11. The CDR3 spans 17 residues. The CDR3, as DNA: TGTGCCAGCAGCTATTATCGCCAGGGGGCCCTCTCCTACGAGCAGTACTTC. Its translation is CASSYYRQGALSYEQYF.

The chain employs TRBV10-3 and TRBJ1-1; D is unclear. CDR3 length equals 13 residues. The germline V gene encodes CDR1 ENHRY and CDR2 SYGVKD. Trimming cost V 6 bases and J 1 base, with 9 bases left between them. CDR3 sequence: CAISADSNTEAFF. The CDR3 coding sequence is TGTGCCATCAGCGCCGACTCGAACACTGAAGCTTTCTTT.

This CDR3 reads CASSPDRATGTDTQYF. DNA for the CDR3: TGTGCCAGTAGTCCAGACAGGGCTACGGGCACAGATACGCAGTATTTT. The gene calls are TRBV19 and TRBJ2-3, with TRBD1 identical over 7 bases. In germline, CDR1 is LNHDA, CDR2 SQIVND (reference sequence). There are 16 residues in the CDR3. Trimming cost V 5 bases and J 1 base; bases outside gene matches: 9.

The J gene is TRBJ2-1, the V gene TRBV10-3; TRBD2 aligns across 10 bases. Germline loops: CDR1 ENHRY, CDR2 SYGVKD. This CDR3 has 16 amino acids. Losses at the gene ends were 4 bases for V and 2 bases for J; bases not matched to a gene: 5. The CDR3 sequence: CAISGGSGRAYNEQFF. For the CDR3, the DNA is TGTGCCATCAGTGGGGGGAGCGGGAGGGCCTACAATGAGCAGTTCTTC.

This clone was seen just once. The same CDR3 also results from other DNA sequences found in this sample. J is TRBJ2-1 and V is TRBV4-3; D is unresolved. Germline CDR1 LGHNA, CDR2 YSLEER. CDR3 length equals 16 residues. Trimming took off 0 bases at V and 0 bases at J, with 9 bases between the two ends. CDR3 DNA: TGCGCCAGCAGCCAAGATCGAGTTAGCTCCTACAATGAGCAGTTCTTC. Protein sequence: CASSQDRVSSYNEQFF.

The J gene is TRBJ2-7, the V gene TRBV6-5; D possibly corresponds to TRBD2 (5 bases). This CDR3 has 15 residues. Trimming pared 5 bases from V and 0 bases from J, leaving 14 bases between. Germline CDR1 and CDR2: MNHEY and SVGAGI. The CDR3 loop is CASSKDSFVSYEQYF. In DNA form, the CDR3 reads TGTGCCAGCAGTAAGGACTCATTCGTCTCCTACGAGCAGTACTTC.

This rearrangement joins TRBV7-2 to TRBJ1-2; TRBD1 might be the D (5 bases). Germline V gene lookup returns CDR1 SGHTA and CDR2 FQGNSA. V gave up 5 bases and J gave up 2 bases, with 12 bases separating them. The CDR3 covers 14 residues. CDR3 region: CASSRDFRNYGYTF. CDR3 in DNA: TGTGCCAGCAGCCGGGACTTCCGCAACTATGGCTACACCTTC.

The chain couples TRBV7-8 to TRBJ1-5; D gene uncertain. CDR1 and CDR2 from the germline V gene are SGHVS and FQNEAQ. Trimming pared 5 bases from V and 7 bases from J, leaving 18 bases between. The CDR3 length is 15 residues. The chain's CDR3 is CASSARELTRQPQHF. The CDR3 DNA reads as TGTGCCAGCAGCGCCCGGGAGCTTACCAGACAGCCCCAGCATTTT.

The chain is built from TRBV27 and TRBJ2-1, with 8 bases lining up with TRBD1. Germline-derived CDR1 and CDR2 are MNHEY and SMNVEV (reference sequence). J was trimmed by 10 bases and V by 6 bases; bases with no gene match: 14. The CDR3 length is 15 residues. The CDR3 DNA reads as TGTGCCAGCAGACTCGTCCCGGGACAGGCCCTCGAGCAGTTCTTC. Protein product: CASRLVPGQALEQFF.

V and J are TRBV10-3 and TRBJ1-3; weak D call: TRBD1 (6 bases). Trimming stripped 0 bases from V and 4 bases from J, with 10 bases between. The CDR3 extends over 15 amino acids. Germline loops: CDR1 ENHRY, CDR2 SYGVKD. CDR3 region: CAISESAGVGNTIYF. CDR3 DNA: TGTGCCATCAGTGAGTCGGCAGGGGTAGGAAACACCATATATTTT.